This TCR beta chain was recorded in a study of blood T cell repertoires in COVID-19 (dated by TCRdb to the early 2020s). Looking at the study overall: Samples covering the acute and convalescent phases of COVID-19 were provided by collaborators in the United States, Italy and Spain. The material from the prospective study consisted of cDNA or gDNA derived from T cells, B-cell-depleted T cells, or PBMCs. The sample metadata nearly always contained a de-identified subject ID, COVID-19 status, age in years and sex. HLA class I and class II types, where available, came from metadata supplied by the sample provider rather than from assay-based typing. The samples were drawn from two sources: the first 160 participants of the ongoing ImmuneRACE study, and fewer than 1,500 subjects contributed by 6 global collaborators. The repertoires were released in a freely available public database meant as a resource for research on the immune response to SARS-CoV-2. The dataset comprised deeply sampled blood TCRbeta repertoires from subjects exposed to, actively infected with, or recovered from COVID-19. Here is what the overall study found, with its caveats: How much clinical and demographic metadata was included differed by source and by participant, and the metadata was provided uncurated.

Comment on this clone: This receptor's antigen is unknown. No much larger clone is present one base from it, and per-base qualities are unavailable.

The collaborating institutions used their own protocols to collect whole blood in K2EDTA tubes. For TCRbeta analysis, collaborators shipped samples as frozen whole blood, isolated PBMCs, or DNA extracted from either of those sample types. TCRbeta CDR3 regions were amplified from genomic DNA by means of the immunoSEQ Assay, a bias-controlled multiplex PCR. In the paper's pipeline: Nucleated cell counts per sample were estimated from amplification of reference gene primers within the assay. To quantify the absolute abundance of each unique TCRbeta CDR3 rearrangement, sequence reads were collapsed and filtered. For each sample, productive Simpson clonality was calculated as the square root of Simpson's diversity index over productive rearrangements. The table was pulled from immuneACCESS by TCRdb, which kept in-frame rearrangements only. Such tables lose some clones; where checked, under half of the loss comes from unresolved V genes, and the rest has no known cause. The V and J calls and clone size were taken over from that table, and D and trimming were inferred from the DNA. This sample is represented by around 150,000 clones; approximately 80% of them were singletons. Around 14% of the sample lies in the top ten.

Here V drops 5 bases and J drops 8 bases, and the junction holds 6 bases not matched to any gene. CDR1 SEHNR and CDR2 FQNEAQ were looked up in the germline V gene (reference sequence). The CDR3 covers 15 residues, taking in both the cysteine and the phenylalanine. The entry retains the CDR3 DNA only, 45 bases that are in frame from base 1. The chain is encoded by TRBV7-9 joined to TRBJ2-1; 13 bases in the junction line up with TRBD2. This sequence was found in a woman of 80 years or more with acute or convalescent COVID-19. Material: peripheral blood. The DNA is TGTGCCAGCAGCCTGGGACTAGCGGGAAGGCATGAGCAGTTCTTC. The translation is CASSLGLAGRHEQFF. Extended through the reference TRBV7-9 and TRBJ2-1 proteins, this CDR3 yields the full variable domain: DTGVSQNPRHKITKRGQNVTFRCDPISEHNRLYWYRQTLGQGPEFLTYFQNEAQLEKSRLLSDRFSAERPKGSFSTLEIQRTEQGDSAMYLCASSLGLAGRHEQFFGPGTRLTVL.